Sequencing of this T cell receptor (beta chain) was carried out in a study of human T cells and chemical hapten exposure (dated by TCRdb to the early 2020s). Regarding the research as a whole: Libraries were pooled for sequencing, and per-sample TCR yields varied mainly because of small differences in library volumes within the pool. Peripheral blood TCR repertoire changes were tracked in vivo in alopecia patients during primary and secondary sensitization to the hapten diphenylcyclopropenone (DPC). Both TCR alpha and TCR beta chains were sequenced from each blood RNA sample. The paper as a whole reports these results and caveats: No change with DPC sensitization was found in the number of TCRs above 1 in 1000 frequency, and no evidence of global repertoire structure alterations was found. After repeated subsampling, the strength of the expansion versus patch-test correlation and the threshold at which it became significant changed.

Total RNA was isolated from unfractionated whole blood collected in Tempus Blood RNA tubes. A few healthy volunteers were used as TCR sequencing controls and were bled at day 0, 2 weeks and 6 weeks. This clonotype has a count of ten or more. This receptor's antigen is unknown. One base away there is no much larger clone; base qualities are not given. Receptors were amplified or captured by 5' RACE. The sample was run on an Illumina MiSeq. During library preparation, unique molecular identifiers were attached to individual cDNA molecules so that TCRs could be counted quantitatively and reproducibly. As for the authors' bioinformatics: The median number of TCRs per sample was some 100,000, ranging from 23,224 to 690,600. The Decombinator software suite was used to annotate the V, J and CDR3 of the TCR reads. For the PS versus PT1 abundance plots, all samples were subsampled to the same number of TCRs (28,000). Expanded TCRs were defined as absent before sensitization and observed at least eight times at the 2-week time point. TCRdb reran the public reads through fastp at Q25 and MiXCR, keeping productive beta chains. Identical CDR3 proteins give one entry, which carries the most common genes and DNA. The V and J calls were determined by TCRdb, not by the authors. This sample has 110,000 to 150,000 distinct CDR3 sequences in its table, and 4.1% of those were observed once. The ten largest make up around 1.4% of the sample.

The germline V gene (reference sequence) provides CDR1 SGHKS and CDR2 YYEKEE. There are 13 amino acids in the CDR3, from cysteine to phenylalanine inclusive. The entry retains the CDR3 DNA only, 39 bases that are in frame from base 1. Here V drops 5 bases and J drops 3 bases, and the junction holds 4 bases not matched to any gene. The rearrangement joined TRBV5-5 to TRBJ1-1; 7 nucleotides in the junction match TRBD1. This receptor was identified in a female donor in good health. CDR3 loop: CASSRDSYTEAFF. Here is the DNA: TGTGCCAGCAGTAGGGACAGCTACACTGAAGCTTTCTTT.